This T cell receptor (beta chain) was sequenced during a study of T cells after yellow fever vaccination. The V end was cut by 9 bases, the J end by 3 bases, with 12 bases between. The CDR3 extends over 13 amino acids. Germline lookup yields CDR1 SGHTA and CDR2 FQGNSA. UMIs and a universal primer site were added when TCR cDNA was made by 5'RACE template switching. TCRdb re-called the 5' RACE reads with MiXCR, one entry per CDR3 protein. The data contain approximately 300,000 distinct CDR3 sequences, around 6.8% of them seen just once; the ten biggest clones take up about 18%. This clonotype has ten or more counts. Its target is not known. Study-wide results and caveats: Contaminants from the bulk population, in the form of abundant clonotypes, could be found in FACS-sorted repertoires. Most clones from primary vaccination resurfaced after the booster (around 97% CD4, around 91% CD8).

The chain carries TRBV7-2 and TRBJ2-1, with D possibly being TRBD1 (6 bases). The sequences come from PBMCs, collected about 49 days after the first yellow fever vaccination. The clonotype comes from a man between 18 and 29 years old who received the YFV17D yellow fever vaccine. CDR3 region: CAREGDNYNEQFF. For the CDR3, the DNA is TGTGCCAGAGAAGGGGACAACTACAATGAGCAGTTCTTC.